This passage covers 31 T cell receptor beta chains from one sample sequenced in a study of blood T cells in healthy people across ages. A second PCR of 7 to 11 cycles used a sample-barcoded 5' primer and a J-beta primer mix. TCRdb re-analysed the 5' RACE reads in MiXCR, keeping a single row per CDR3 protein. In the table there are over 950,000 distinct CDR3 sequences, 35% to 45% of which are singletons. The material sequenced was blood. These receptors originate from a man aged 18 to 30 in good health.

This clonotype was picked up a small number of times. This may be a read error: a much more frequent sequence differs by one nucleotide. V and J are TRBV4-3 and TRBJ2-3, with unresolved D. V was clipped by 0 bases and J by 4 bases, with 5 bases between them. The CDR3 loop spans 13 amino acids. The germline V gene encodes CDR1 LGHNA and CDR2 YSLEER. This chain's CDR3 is CASSQDKPDTQYF. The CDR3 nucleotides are TGCGCCAGCAGCCAAGATAAACCAGATACGCAGTATTTT.

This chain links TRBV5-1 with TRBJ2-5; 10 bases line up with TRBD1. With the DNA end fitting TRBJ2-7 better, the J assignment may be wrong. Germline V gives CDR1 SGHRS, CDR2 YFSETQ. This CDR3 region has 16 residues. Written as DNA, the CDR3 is TGCGCCAGCAGCTTGGAAGTGGGACAGGGGATCTACGAGCAGTACTTC. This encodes CASSLEVGQGIYEQYF.

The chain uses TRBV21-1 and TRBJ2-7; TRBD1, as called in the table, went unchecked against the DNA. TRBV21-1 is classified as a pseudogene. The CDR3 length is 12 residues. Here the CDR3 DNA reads TGTGCCAGCAGGACAGGGATCTACGAGCAGTACTTC. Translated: CASRTGIYEQYF.

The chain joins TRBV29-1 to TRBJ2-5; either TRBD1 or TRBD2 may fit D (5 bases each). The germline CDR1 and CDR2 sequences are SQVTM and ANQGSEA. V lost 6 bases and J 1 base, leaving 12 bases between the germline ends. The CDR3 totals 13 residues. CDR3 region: CSVARDPQETQYF. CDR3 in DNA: TGCAGCGTCGCCAGGGACCCCCAAGAGACCCAGTACTTC.

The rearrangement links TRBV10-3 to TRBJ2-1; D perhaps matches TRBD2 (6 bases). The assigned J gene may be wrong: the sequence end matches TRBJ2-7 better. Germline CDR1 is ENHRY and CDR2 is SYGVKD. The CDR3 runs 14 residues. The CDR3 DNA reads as TGTGCCATCAGTGACAGGGACTCCTACAATGAGCAGTACTTC. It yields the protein CAISDRDSYNEQYF.

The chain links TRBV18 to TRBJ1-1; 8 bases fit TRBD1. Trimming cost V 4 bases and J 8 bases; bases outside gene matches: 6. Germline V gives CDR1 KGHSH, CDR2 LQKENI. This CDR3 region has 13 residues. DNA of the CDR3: TGTGCCAGCTCACTGGACAGGGATAGGGAAGCTTTCTTT. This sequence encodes CASSLDRDREAFF.

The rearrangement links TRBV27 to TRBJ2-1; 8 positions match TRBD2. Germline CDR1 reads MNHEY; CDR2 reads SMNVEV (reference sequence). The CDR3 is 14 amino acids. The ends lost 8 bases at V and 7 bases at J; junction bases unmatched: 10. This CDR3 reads CASSFGTSGNEQFF. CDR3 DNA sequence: TGTGCCAGCTCCTTCGGGACTAGTGGGAATGAGCAGTTCTTC.

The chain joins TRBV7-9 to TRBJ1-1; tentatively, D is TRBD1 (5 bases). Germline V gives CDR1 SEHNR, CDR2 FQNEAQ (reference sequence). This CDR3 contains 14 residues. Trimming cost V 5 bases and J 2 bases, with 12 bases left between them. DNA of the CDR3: TGTGCCAGCAGCGTTAGGACATCCAACACTGAAGCTTTCTTT. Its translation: CASSVRTSNTEAFF.

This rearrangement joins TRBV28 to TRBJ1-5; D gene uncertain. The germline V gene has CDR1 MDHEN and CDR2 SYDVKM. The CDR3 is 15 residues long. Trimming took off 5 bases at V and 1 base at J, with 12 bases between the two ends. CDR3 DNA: TGTGCCAGCAGTCTGTTGAGGAAGAGCAATCAGCCCCAGCATTTT. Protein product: CASSLLRKSNQPQHF. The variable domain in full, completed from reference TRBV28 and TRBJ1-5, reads DVKVTQSSRYLVKRTGEKVFLECVQDMDHENMFWYRQDPGLGLRLIYFSYDVKMKEKGDIPEGYSVSREKKERFSLILESASTNQTSMYLCASSLLRKSNQPQHFGDGTRLSIL.

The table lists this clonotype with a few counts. As DNA, the CDR3 is TGTGCCAGCAGCCGAACAGGGATTTATGGCTACACCTTC. Protein: CASSRTGIYGYTF. The chain is built from TRBV28 and TRBJ1-2; the D gene is possibly TRBD1 (6 bases). The CDR3 runs 13 residues. Germline-derived CDR1 and CDR2 are MDHEN and SYDVKM. Trimming took off 6 bases at V and 5 bases at J, with 13 bases between the two ends.

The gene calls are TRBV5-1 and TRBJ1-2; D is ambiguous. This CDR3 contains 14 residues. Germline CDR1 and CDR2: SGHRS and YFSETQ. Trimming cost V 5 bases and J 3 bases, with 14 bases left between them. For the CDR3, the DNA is TGCGCCAGCAGGTCTCAGGTAGTCGACTATGGCTACACCTTC. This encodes CASRSQVVDYGYTF.

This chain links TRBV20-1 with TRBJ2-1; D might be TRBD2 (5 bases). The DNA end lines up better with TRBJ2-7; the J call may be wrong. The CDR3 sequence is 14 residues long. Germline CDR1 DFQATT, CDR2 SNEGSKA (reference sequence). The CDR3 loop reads CSALLVSSHNEQYF. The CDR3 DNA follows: TGCAGTGCCTTACTAGTGAGCTCCCACAATGAGCAGTACTTC.

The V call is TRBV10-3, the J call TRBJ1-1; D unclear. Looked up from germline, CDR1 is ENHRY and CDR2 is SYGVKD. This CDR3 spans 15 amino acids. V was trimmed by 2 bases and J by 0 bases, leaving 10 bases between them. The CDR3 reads CAISESQTLNTEAFF. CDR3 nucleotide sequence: TGTGCCATCAGTGAGAGCCAGACCCTGAACACTGAAGCTTTCTTT.

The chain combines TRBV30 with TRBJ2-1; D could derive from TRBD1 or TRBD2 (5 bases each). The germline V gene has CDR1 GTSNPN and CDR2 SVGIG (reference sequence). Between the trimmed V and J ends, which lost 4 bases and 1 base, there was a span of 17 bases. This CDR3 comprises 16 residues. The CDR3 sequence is CAWNNPPRGSYNEQFF. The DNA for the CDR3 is TGTGCCTGGAATAACCCTCCGAGGGGATCCTACAATGAGCAGTTCTTC.

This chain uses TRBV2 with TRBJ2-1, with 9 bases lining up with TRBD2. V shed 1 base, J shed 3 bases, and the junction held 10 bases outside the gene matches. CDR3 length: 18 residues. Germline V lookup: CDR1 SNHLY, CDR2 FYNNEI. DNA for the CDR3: TGTGCCAGCAGTGAAGGGGTTCCAAGCGGGGGGTACTACAATGAGCAGTTCTTC. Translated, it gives CASSEGVPSGGYYNEQFF.

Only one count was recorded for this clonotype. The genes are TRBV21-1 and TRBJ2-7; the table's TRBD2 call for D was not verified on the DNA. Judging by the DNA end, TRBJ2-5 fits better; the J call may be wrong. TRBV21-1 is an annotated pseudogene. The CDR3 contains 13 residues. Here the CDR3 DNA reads TGTGCCAGCAGCACGCGGGCTGGGGAGACCCAGTACTTC. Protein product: CASSTRAGETQYF.

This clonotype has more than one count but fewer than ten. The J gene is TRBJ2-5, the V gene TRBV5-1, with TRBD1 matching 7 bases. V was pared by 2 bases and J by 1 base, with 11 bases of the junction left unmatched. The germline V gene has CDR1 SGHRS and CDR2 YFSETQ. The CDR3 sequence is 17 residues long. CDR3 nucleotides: TGCGCCAGCAGCTTCCCGGGACAGCGACGATTCCAAGAGACCCAGTACTTC. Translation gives CASSFPGQRRFQETQYF.

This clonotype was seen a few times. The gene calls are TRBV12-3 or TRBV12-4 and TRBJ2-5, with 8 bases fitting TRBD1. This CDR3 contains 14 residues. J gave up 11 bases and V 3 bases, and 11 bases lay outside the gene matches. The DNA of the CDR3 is TGTGCCAGCAGTTTCGGGCAGGGGGCGGTTGAGCAGTACTTC. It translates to CASSFGQGAVEQYF.

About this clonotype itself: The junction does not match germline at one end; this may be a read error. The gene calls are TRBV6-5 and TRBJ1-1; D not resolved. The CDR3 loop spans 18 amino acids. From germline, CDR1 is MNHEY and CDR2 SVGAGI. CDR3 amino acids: CASSYTGSAWSQNTEAFF. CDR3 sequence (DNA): TGCGCCAGCAGTTACACCGGGTCCGCCTGGTCCCAGAACACTGAAGCTTTCTTT.

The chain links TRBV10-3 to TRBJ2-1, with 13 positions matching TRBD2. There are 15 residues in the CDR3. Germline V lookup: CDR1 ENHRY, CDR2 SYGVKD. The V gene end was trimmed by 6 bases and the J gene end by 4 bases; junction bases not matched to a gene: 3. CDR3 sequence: CAIRGLAGKYNEQFF. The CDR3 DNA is TGTGCCATCAGGGGACTAGCGGGGAAATACAATGAGCAGTTCTTC.

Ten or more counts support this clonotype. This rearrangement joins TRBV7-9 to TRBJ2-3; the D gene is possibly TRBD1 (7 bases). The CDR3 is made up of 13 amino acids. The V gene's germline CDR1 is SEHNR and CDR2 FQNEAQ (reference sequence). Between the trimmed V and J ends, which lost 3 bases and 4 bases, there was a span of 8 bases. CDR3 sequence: CASSFRGADTQYF. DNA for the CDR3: TGTGCCAGCAGCTTCAGGGGGGCAGATACGCAGTATTTT.

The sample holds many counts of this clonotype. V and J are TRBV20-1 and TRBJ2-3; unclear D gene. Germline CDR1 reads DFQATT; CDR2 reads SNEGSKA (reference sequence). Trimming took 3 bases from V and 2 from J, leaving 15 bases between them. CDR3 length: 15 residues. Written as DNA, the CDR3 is TGCAGTGCTAGGAGGCAGCTACGACCCACAGATACGCAGTATTTT. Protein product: CSARRQLRPTDTQYF.

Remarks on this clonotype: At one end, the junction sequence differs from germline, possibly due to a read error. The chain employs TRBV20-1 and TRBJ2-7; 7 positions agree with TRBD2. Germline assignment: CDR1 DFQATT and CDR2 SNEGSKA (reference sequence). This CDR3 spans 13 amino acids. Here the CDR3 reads CSARERGYNEHYF. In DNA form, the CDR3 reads TGCAGTGCTAGAGAGCGGGGGTACAATGAGCACTACTTC.

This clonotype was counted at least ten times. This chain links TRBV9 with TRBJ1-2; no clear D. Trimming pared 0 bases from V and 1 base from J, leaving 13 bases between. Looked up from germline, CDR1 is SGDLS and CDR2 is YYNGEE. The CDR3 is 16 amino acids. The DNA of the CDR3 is TGTGCCAGCAGCGTAGGAGATAGCCTTAGTAACTATGGCTACACCTTC. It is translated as CASSVGDSLSNYGYTF.

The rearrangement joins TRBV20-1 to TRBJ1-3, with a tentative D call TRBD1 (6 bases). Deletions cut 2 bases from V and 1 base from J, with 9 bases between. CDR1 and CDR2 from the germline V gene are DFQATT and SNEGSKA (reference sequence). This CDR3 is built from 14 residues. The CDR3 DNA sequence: TGCAGTGCTAGACGACAGGTATCTGGAAACACCATATATTTT. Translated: CSARRQVSGNTIYF.

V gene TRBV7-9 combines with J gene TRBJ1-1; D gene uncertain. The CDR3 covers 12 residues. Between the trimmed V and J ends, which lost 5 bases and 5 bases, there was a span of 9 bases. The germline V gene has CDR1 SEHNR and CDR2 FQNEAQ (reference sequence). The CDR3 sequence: CASSPGMTEAFF. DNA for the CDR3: TGTGCCAGCAGCCCGGGAATGACTGAAGCTTTCTTT.

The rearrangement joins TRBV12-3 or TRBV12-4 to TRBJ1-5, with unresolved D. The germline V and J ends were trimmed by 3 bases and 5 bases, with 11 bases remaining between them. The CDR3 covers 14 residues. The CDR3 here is CASSLMDLYQPQHF. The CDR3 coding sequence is TGTGCCAGCAGTTTGATGGACCTATATCAGCCCCAGCATTTT.

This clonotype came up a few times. CDR3 protein: CASSELQGDTDTQYF. DNA for the CDR3: TGTGCCAGCAGTGAACTCCAGGGTGACACAGATACGCAGTATTTT. V and J are TRBV2 and TRBJ2-3; perhaps TRBD1 as D (5 bases). The V gene's germline CDR1 is SNHLY and CDR2 FYNNEI. The CDR3 covers 15 residues. Trimming left V 2 bases short and J 2 bases short, with 11 bases between.

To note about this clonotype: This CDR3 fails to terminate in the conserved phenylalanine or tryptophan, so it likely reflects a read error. The CDR3 sequence is CASSSWAGFSYNEQFS. CDR3 DNA: TGTGCCAGCAGCTCCTGGGCAGGGTTCTCCTACAATGAGCAGTTCTCC. The genes are TRBV7-9 and TRBJ2-1; tentatively, D is TRBD1 (5 bases). This CDR3 spans 16 amino acids. Germline V gene lookup returns CDR1 SEHNR and CDR2 FQNEAQ (reference sequence). Trimming took 4 bases from V and 0 from J, leaving 13 bases between them.

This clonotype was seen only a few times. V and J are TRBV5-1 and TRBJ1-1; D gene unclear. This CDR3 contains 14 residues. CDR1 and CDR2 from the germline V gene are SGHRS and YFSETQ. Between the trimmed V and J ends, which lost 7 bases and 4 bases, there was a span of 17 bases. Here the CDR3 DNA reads TGCGCCAGCGCATCCTCTGGGGAGCGCACTGAAGCTTTCTTT. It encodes CASASSGERTEAFF.

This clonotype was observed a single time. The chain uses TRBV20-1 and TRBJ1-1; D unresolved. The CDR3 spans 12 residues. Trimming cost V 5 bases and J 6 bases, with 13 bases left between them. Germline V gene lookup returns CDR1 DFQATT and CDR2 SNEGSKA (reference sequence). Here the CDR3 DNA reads TGCAGTGCTTGGGCCCGAGGGCCTGAAGCTTTCTTT. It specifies CSAWARGPEAFF.